One sample yielded the 26 T cell receptor beta chains listed below, sequenced in a study of blood T cell repertoires in COVID-19. TCRdb keeps only in-frame clones here, not all; method: immunoSEQ multiplex PCR. Among 50,000 to 65,000 clones, approximately 85% were seen once, and the ten largest hold roughly 15%. The sequencing input was peripheral blood. These receptors all stem from a human donor in a cohort sampled during active COVID-19.

The genes are TRBV19 and TRBJ1-6; D uncertain. The CDR3 covers 13 residues. Trimming removed 0 bases from V and 7 bases from J, with 4 bases in between. The germline gives CDR1 LNHDA, CDR2 SQIVND (reference sequence). The CDR3 sequence is CASSIDENSPLHF. In nucleotides, the CDR3 is TGTGCCAGTAGTATAGATGAGAATTCACCCCTCCACTTT.

The chain has TRBV5-6 and TRBJ2-5; possibly TRBD2 for D (6 bases). V lost 3 bases to trimming and J lost 2 bases, with 14 bases between them. CDR1 and CDR2 from the germline V gene are SGHDT and YYEEEE. The length of the CDR3 is 15 residues. The CDR3 spells CASSWWDFRQETQYF. CDR3 nucleotide sequence: TGTGCCAGCAGCTGGTGGGACTTTAGGCAAGAGACCCAGTACTTC.

In its sample, this clone was seen a few times. V usage is TRBV2 and J usage is TRBJ1-2; a weak D match, TRBD1 (6 bases). The CDR3 extends over 12 amino acids. In germline, CDR1 is SNHLY, CDR2 FYNNEI. V was clipped by 6 bases and J by 8 bases, with 13 bases between them. The chain's CDR3 is CASRDSGRGYTF. Here the CDR3 DNA reads TGTGCCAGCAGGGACAGTGGACGGGGCTACACCTTC. The full variable domain, in which reference TRBV2 and TRBJ1-2 provide the parts outside the CDR3, is EPEVTQTPSHQVTQMGQEVILRCVPISNHLYFYWYRQILGQKVEFLVSFYNNEISEKSEIFDDQFSVERPDGSNFTLKIRSTKLEDSAMYFCASRDSGRGYTFGSGTRLTVV.

This rearrangement joins TRBV4-1 to TRBJ1-2, with TRBD1 matching over 7 bases. This CDR3 comprises 16 residues. V was clipped by 1 base and J by 4 bases; unmatched bases: 9. The V gene's germline CDR1 is MGHRA and CDR2 YSYEKL. The CDR3 reads CASSQGQGGFAYGYTF. CDR3 coding DNA: TGCGCCAGCAGCCAAGGACAGGGTGGTTTTGCCTATGGCTACACCTTC.

The rearrangement links TRBV11-3 to TRBJ2-7; 9 bases are a match to TRBD1. V lost 5 bases to trimming and J lost 6 bases; unmatched junction nucleotides: 8. The germline V gene has CDR1 SGHNT and CDR2 YENEEA. The CDR3 consists of 14 residues. The DNA of the CDR3 is TGTGCCAGCAGCCGGGGACAGGGATCACCCGAGCAGTACTTC. Encoded protein: CASSRGQGSPEQYF. The whole variable domain, remainder taken from reference TRBV11-3 and TRBJ2-7, is EAGVVQSPRYKIIEKKQPVAFWCNPISGHNTLYWYLQNLGQGPELLIRYENEEAVDDSQLPKDRFSAERLKGVDSTLKIQPAELGDSAVYLCASSRGQGSPEQYFGPGTRLTVT.

This clone showed up just once. The V and J genes are TRBV9 and TRBJ2-1, with 9 positions matching TRBD2. Trimming cost V 4 bases and J 0 bases; bases outside gene matches: 5. Germline V CDR1 and CDR2: SGDLS, YYNGEE. This CDR3 spans 16 amino acids. The DNA for the CDR3 is TGTGCCAGCAGCCCCTCAGCGGGGGGCTCCTACAATGAGCAGTTCTTC. Residues: CASSPSAGGSYNEQFF.

The CDR3 loop reads CASSLGGDRVNHTF. CDR3 nucleotide sequence: TGTGCCAGCAGCCTAGGGGGGGACAGGGTTAATCACACCTTC. The genes are TRBV7-8 and TRBJ1-2; 9 bases are a match to TRBD1. The germline gives CDR1 SGHVS, CDR2 FQNEAQ. The CDR3 extends over 14 amino acids. J gave up 12 bases and V 5 bases, and 13 bases lay outside the gene matches.

The chain employs TRBV5-4 and TRBJ1-4, with D tentatively TRBD1 (6 bases). Trimming cost V 4 bases and J 7 bases, with 17 bases left between them. Germline CDR1 SGHNT, CDR2 YYREEE (reference sequence). The CDR3 is 15 amino acids. This chain's CDR3 is CASSVYGGQGEKLFF. The CDR3, as DNA: TGTGCCAGCAGCGTGTACGGGGGGCAGGGTGAAAAACTGTTTTTT.

The chain uses TRBV24-1 and TRBJ2-3; 9 bases are shared with TRBD1. This CDR3 has 16 residues. Unmatched junction bases numbered 5, after V lost 4 bases and J lost 1 base. Germline V gives CDR1 KGHDR, CDR2 SFDVKD. CDR3 DNA sequence: TGTGCCACCAGTGAGGACCGGACAGGGGGCACAGATACGCAGTATTTT. This encodes CATSEDRTGGTDTQYF.

The J gene is TRBJ2-7, the V gene TRBV6-5; D call uncertain. V lost 6 bases, J lost 4 bases, and 10 bases lay in between. Germline V lookup: CDR1 MNHEY, CDR2 SVGAGI. CDR3 length equals 12 residues. The CDR3 region has the DNA TGTGCCAGCAGCTCCCCAGGTTACGAGCAGTACTTC. This encodes CASSSPGYEQYF.

The gene calls are TRBV5-5 and TRBJ1-2, with 8 positions matching TRBD1. The CDR3 runs 16 residues. The V gene end was trimmed by 4 bases and the J gene end by 2 bases; junction bases not matched to a gene: 10. CDR1 is SGHKS, CDR2 YYEKEE, per germline (reference sequence). The DNA of the CDR3 is TGTGCCAGCAGCCAACTACAGGGGGGCGGAAACTATGGCTACACCTTC. It translates to CASSQLQGGGNYGYTF.

The chain carries TRBV11-2 and TRBJ2-5; 10 bases map to TRBD1. The CDR3 length is 16 residues. Germline values: CDR1 SGHAT, CDR2 FQNNGV. Trimming removed 5 bases from V and 2 bases from J; junction bases left unmatched: 8. The CDR3 DNA reads TGTGCCAGCAGCCTCACCCCGGGACAGGGGCAAGAGACCCAGTACTTC. Translation gives CASSLTPGQGQETQYF.

This rearrangement joins TRBV10-3 to TRBJ2-2, with 14 bases matching TRBD2. This CDR3 has 17 residues. The germline V gene encodes CDR1 ENHRY and CDR2 SYGVKD. J lost 5 bases, V lost 7 bases, and 9 bases had no gene match. In nucleotides, the CDR3 is TGTGCCATCATGACGGGACTAGCGGGAGTTGGAACCGGGGAGCTGTTTTTT. Protein sequence: CAIMTGLAGVGTGELFF.

This chain connects TRBV5-3 to TRBJ2-3; 9 nucleotides match TRBD2. TRBV5-3 is annotated as an ORF whose role is uncertain. The CDR3 has 15 amino acids. Trimming at V came to 4 bases and at J to 2 bases, leaving 5 bases not matched to a gene. Here the CDR3 DNA reads TGTGCCAGAAGCCATAGCGGGAGTATCACAGATACGCAGTATTTT. As protein: CARSHSGSITDTQYF.

The chain couples TRBV11-3 to TRBJ1-1; D gene ambiguous. Germline values: CDR1 SGHNT, CDR2 YENEEA. The CDR3 runs 13 residues. The germline V and J ends were trimmed by 4 bases and 1 base, with 7 bases remaining between them. Here the CDR3 DNA reads TGTGCCAGCAGCTCCACCAGGAACACTGAAGCTTTCTTT. This sequence encodes CASSSTRNTEAFF.

Here the CDR3 DNA reads TGTGCCAGCTCACCACCCCAGGGACACGGGGAGCTGTTTTTT. It translates to CASSPPQGHGELFF. The chain is built from TRBV18 and TRBJ2-2, with a possible D match to TRBD1 (6 bases). CDR1 and CDR2 from the germline V gene are KGHSH and LQKENI. This CDR3 region has 14 residues. Trimming pared 0 bases from V and 7 bases from J, leaving 9 bases between.

The CDR3 DNA reads as TGTGCCACCAGCAGAGGGGGGGAACGCTCCTACAATGAGCAGTTCTTC. Amino acid sequence: CATSRGGERSYNEQFF. V is TRBV15 and J is TRBJ2-1, with D possibly TRBD2 on 6 matching bases. The length of the CDR3 is 16 residues. CDR1 LNHNV and CDR2 YYDKDF come from the germline V gene (reference sequence). V dropped 1 base and J dropped 0 bases, with 10 bases sitting between them.

The chain employs TRBV29-1 and TRBJ2-3; D is perhaps TRBD1 (6 bases). The CDR3 totals 15 residues. V lost 5 bases and J lost 4, with 19 bases in between. Looked up from germline, CDR1 is SQVTM and CDR2 is ANQGSEA. The CDR3 sequence is CSVQYEGERPDTQYF. Here the CDR3 DNA reads TGCAGCGTTCAATATGAGGGGGAGCGGCCAGATACGCAGTATTTT.

The genes are TRBV18 and TRBJ2-1, with TRBD2 matching 7 bases. Per the germline V gene, CDR1 is KGHSH and CDR2 is LQKENI. The length of the CDR3 is 15 residues. V gave up 1 base and J gave up 2 bases; unmatched junction bases: 2. DNA of the CDR3: TGTGCCAGCTCACCACGAGCGGGGCCCTACAATGAGCAGTTCTTC. Translation: CASSPRAGPYNEQFF.

This chain connects TRBV6-5 to TRBJ2-7; unclear D gene. CDR1 is MNHEY and CDR2 is SVGAGI in the germline V gene. V shed 2 bases and J shed 2 bases, with 10 bases lying between them. The CDR3 totals 14 residues. In DNA form, the CDR3 reads TGTGCCAGCAGTTACCAGTCCCCAACCTACGAGCAGTACTTC. Translating gives CASSYQSPTYEQYF.

The chain employs TRBV9 and TRBJ1-3; TRBD1 matches at 7 bases. J gave up 0 bases and V 0 bases, and 3 bases lay outside the gene matches. CDR3 length: 16 residues. CDR1 SGDLS and CDR2 YYNGEE come from the germline V gene. The CDR3 DNA follows: TGTGCCAGCAGCGTAGGGGGGACAGTCTCTGGAAACACCATATATTTT. This encodes CASSVGGTVSGNTIYF.

The rearrangement joins TRBV9 to TRBJ2-3; TRBD2 matches 8 bases. Per germline, CDR1 SGDLS and CDR2 YYNGEE. The CDR3 runs to 16 residues. Unmatched junction bases numbered 7, after V lost 2 bases and J lost 2 bases. Here the CDR3 DNA reads TGTGCCAGCAGCGTCGGACTAGCCGATTCCACAGATACGCAGTATTTT. It translates to CASSVGLADSTDTQYF. Based on the CDR3 plus reference TRBV9 and TRBJ2-3, the full variable domain is DSGVTQTPKHLITATGQRVTLRCSPRSGDLSVYWYQQSLDQGLQFLIQYYNGEERAKGNILERFSAQQFPDLHSELNLSSLELGDSALYFCASSVGLADSTDTQYFGPGTRLTVL.

This clone appeared a single time. The chain has TRBV5-4 and TRBJ1-2, with D possibly being TRBD1 (5 bases). The CDR3 runs 13 residues. The V and J ends lost 2 bases and 10 bases respectively, with 15 bases between them. CDR1 SGHNT and CDR2 YYREEE come from the germline V gene (reference sequence). The CDR3 coding sequence is TGTGCCAGCAGCTTTATGGGGCAGGGCGCCTACACCTTC. It is translated as CASSFMGQGAYTF. The variable domain in full, completed from reference TRBV5-4 and TRBJ1-2, reads ETGVTQSPTHLIKTRGQQVTLRCSSQSGHNTVSWYQQALGQGPQFIFQYYREEENGRGNFPPRFSGLQFPNYSSELNVNALELDDSALYLCASSFMGQGAYTFGSGTRLTVV.

The chain is built from TRBV5-4 and TRBJ2-3; possibly TRBD1 for D (6 bases). Trimming took 0 bases from V and 4 from J, leaving 12 bases between them. The CDR3 totals 15 residues. CDR1 is SGHNT and CDR2 is YYREEE in the germline V gene (reference sequence). CDR3 region: CASSLALAGADTQYF. CDR3 coding DNA: TGTGCCAGCAGCTTGGCCCTAGCAGGGGCAGATACGCAGTATTTT.

The chain couples TRBV10-3 to TRBJ1-1, with D possibly matching TRBD1 (6 bases). V was cut by 2 bases and J by 4 bases, with 14 bases left in between. Germline CDR1 is ENHRY and CDR2 is SYGVKD. The CDR3 runs to 15 residues. CDR3: CAISEPRGGITEAFF. The CDR3 nucleotides are TGTGCCATCAGTGAGCCGAGGGGGGGAATCACTGAAGCTTTCTTT.

V and J are TRBV5-1 and TRBJ2-2, with D perhaps TRBD2 (6 bases). Trimming stripped 4 bases from V and 5 bases from J, with 15 bases between. The CDR3 consists of 15 residues. Germline V gene data show CDR1 as SGHRS and CDR2 as YFSETQ. The CDR3 sequence: CASSAGPAGTGELFF. The CDR3 DNA reads as TGCGCCAGCAGCGCGGGACCGGCGGGGACCGGGGAGCTGTTTTTT.